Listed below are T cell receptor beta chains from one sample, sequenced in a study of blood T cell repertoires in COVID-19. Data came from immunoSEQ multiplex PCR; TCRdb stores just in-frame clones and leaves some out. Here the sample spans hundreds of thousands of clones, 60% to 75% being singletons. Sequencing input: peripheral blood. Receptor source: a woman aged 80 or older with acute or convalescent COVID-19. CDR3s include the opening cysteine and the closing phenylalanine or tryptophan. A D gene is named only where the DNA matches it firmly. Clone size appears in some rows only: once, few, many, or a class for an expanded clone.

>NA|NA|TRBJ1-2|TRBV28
CASRVGGDYGYTF
TGTGCCAGCAGAGTGGGGGGGGACTATGGCTACACCTTC
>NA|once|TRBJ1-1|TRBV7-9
CASSLERAPLNTEAFF
TGTGCCAGCAGCTTAGAGCGGGCGCCCCTGAACACTGAAGCTTTCTTT
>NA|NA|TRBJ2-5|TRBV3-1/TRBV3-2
CASSNRQNQETQYF
TGTGCCAGCAGCAACCGACAAAACCAAGAGACCCAGTACTTC
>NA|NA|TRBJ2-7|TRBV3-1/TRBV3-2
CASSFGQRQYF
TGTGCCAGCAGCTTCGGACAGCGGCAGTACTTC
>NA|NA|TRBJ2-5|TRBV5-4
CASSLQAGSQETQYF
TGTGCCAGCAGCTTGCAAGCAGGGTCCCAAGAGACCCAGTACTTC
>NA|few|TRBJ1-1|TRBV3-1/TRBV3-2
CASSQGRGTEAFF
TGTGCCAGCAGCCAAGGCAGGGGTACTGAAGCTTTCTTT
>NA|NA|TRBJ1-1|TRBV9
CASSVGQHTEAFF
TGTGCCAGCAGCGTCGGACAGCACACTGAAGCTTTCTTT
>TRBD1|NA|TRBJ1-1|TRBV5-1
CASSSPTGMRSTEAFF
TGCGCCAGCAGTTCCCCGACAGGGATGAGGTCCACTGAAGCTTTCTTT
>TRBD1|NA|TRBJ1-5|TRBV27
CASSLGFNRGDQPQHF
TGTGCCAGCAGTTTGGGATTCAACAGGGGCGATCAGCCCCAGCATTTT
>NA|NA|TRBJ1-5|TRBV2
CASSQVFSNQPQHF
TGTGCCAGCAGTCAGGTTTTTAGCAATCAGCCCCAGCATTTT
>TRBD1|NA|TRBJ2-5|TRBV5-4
CASSWDRGRGSETQYF
TGTGCCAGCAGCTGGGACAGGGGTAGGGGGTCAGAGACCCAGTACTTC
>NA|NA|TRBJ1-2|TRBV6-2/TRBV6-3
CASRPTWSGYTF
TGTGCCAGCAGGCCTACTTGGAGTGGCTACACCTTC
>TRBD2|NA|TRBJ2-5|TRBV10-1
CASRPRTSGKQETQYF
TGCGCCAGCAGACCTCGGACTAGCGGAAAACAAGAGACCCAGTACTTC
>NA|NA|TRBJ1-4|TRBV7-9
CASSSVARNEKLFF
TGTGCCAGCAGCTCAGTCGCGCGGAATGAAAAACTGTTTTTT
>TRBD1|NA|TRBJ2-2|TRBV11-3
CASSLNFERGQGDTGELFF
TGTGCCAGCAGCTTAAATTTTGAAAGGGGGCAGGGGGACACCGGGGAGCTGTTTTTT
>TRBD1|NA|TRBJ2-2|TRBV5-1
CASSGDRGRNTGELFF
TGCGCCAGCAGCGGAGACAGGGGACGTAACACCGGGGAGCTGTTTTTT
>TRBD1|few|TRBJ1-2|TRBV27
CASSGTGTGGGRGYTF
TGTGCCAGCAGTGGGACCGGGACAGGGGGCGGGAGGGGCTACACCTTC
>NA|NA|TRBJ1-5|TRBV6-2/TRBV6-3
CASSYGGSQPQHF
TGTGCCAGCAGTTACGGGGGGAGTCAGCCCCAGCATTTT
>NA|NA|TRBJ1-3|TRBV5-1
CASSLWGSSSGNTIYF
TGCGCCAGCAGCTTGTGGGGCAGCTCCTCTGGAAACACCATATATTTT
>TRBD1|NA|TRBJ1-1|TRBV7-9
CASSPLTDRVNTEAFF
TGTGCCAGCAGCCCGCTAACCGACAGGGTGAACACTGAAGCTTTCTTT
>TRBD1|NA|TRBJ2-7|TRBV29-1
CSVKTGGYEQYF
TGCAGCGTTAAAACAGGGGGCTACGAGCAGTACTTC
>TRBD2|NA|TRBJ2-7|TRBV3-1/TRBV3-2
CASSPTLAAEISYEQYF
TGTGCCAGCAGCCCCACCCTAGCGGCAGAGATTTCCTACGAGCAGTACTTC
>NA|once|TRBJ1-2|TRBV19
CASSMGPTGDYGYTF
TGTGCCAGTAGTATGGGCCCAACAGGCGATTATGGCTACACCTTC
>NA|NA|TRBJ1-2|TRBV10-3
CAISETQGSNYGYTF
TGTGCCATCAGTGAGACGCAGGGTAGTAACTATGGCTACACCTTC
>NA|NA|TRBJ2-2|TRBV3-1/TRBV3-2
CASSQIGAGTGELFF
TGTGCCAGCAGCCAGATCGGGGCGGGGACCGGGGAGCTGTTTTTT
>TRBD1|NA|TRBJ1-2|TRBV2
CASSPPPTGVHGYTF
TGTGCCAGCAGCCCCCCCCCGACAGGGGTACATGGCTACACCTTC
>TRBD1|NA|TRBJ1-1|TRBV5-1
CASSQTTNRGNTEAFF
TGCGCCAGCAGCCAAACGACAAACAGGGGAAACACTGAAGCTTTCTTT
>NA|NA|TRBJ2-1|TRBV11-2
CASSLEGLQAQFF
TGTGCCAGCAGCTTAGAGGGTCTTCAGGCGCAGTTCTTC
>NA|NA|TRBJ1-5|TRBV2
CASGPNDVGNQPQHF
TGTGCCAGCGGGCCCAACGACGTGGGCAATCAGCCCCAGCATTTT
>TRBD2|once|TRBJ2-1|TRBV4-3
CASSQAVAGRSYNEQFF
TGCGCCAGCAGCCAAGCCGTAGCGGGCAGATCCTACAATGAGCAGTTCTTC
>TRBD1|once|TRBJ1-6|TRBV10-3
CAISESRVSGTGGSPLHF
TGTGCCATCAGTGAGTCGAGGGTCTCCGGGACAGGGGGTTCACCCCTCCACTTT
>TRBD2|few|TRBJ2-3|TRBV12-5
CASGLGTSGRASDTQYF
TGTGCTAGTGGCCTAGGGACTAGCGGGAGGGCCTCGGATACGCAGTATTTT
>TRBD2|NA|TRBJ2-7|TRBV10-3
CAIRTSGNSYEQYF
TGTGCCATCAGGACTAGCGGGAACTCCTACGAGCAGTACTTC
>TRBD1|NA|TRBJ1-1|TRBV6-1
CASSDQGAGTEAFF
TGTGCCAGCAGTGATCAGGGGGCGGGAACTGAAGCTTTCTTT
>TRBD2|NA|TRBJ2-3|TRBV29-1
CSVVPPSGDTDTQYF
TGCAGCGTAGTCCCCCCTAGCGGGGACACAGATACGCAGTATTTT
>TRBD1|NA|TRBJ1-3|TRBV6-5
CASRPGQRLGNTIYF
TGTGCCAGCAGGCCGGGACAGCGCCTGGGAAACACCATATATTTT
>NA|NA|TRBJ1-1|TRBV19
CASSITERMNTEAFF
TGTGCCAGTAGTATAACAGAAAGGATGAACACTGAAGCTTTCTTT
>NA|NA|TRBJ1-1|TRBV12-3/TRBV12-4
CASSYPGYTEAFF
TGTGCCAGCAGTTATCCGGGGTACACTGAAGCTTTCTTT
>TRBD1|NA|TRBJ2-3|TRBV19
CASSIGTGDTQYF
TGTGCCAGTAGTATAGGGACAGGGGATACGCAGTATTTT
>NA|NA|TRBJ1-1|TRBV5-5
CASSLLGIMNTEAFF
TGTGCCAGCAGCTTGCTAGGAATAATGAACACTGAAGCTTTCTTT
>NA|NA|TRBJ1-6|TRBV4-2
CASSQEVGGNSPLHF
TGTGCCAGCAGCCAAGAGGTCGGGGGAAATTCACCCCTCCACTTT
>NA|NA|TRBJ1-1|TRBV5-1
CASSLERQAVNTEAFF
TGCGCCAGCAGCTTGGAAAGACAGGCGGTGAACACTGAAGCTTTCTTT
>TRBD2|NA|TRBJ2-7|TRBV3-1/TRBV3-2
CASSQTPSGVEQYF
TGTGCCAGCAGCCAAACCCCTAGCGGGGTCGAGCAGTACTTC
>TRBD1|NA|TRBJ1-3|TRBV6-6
CASSSGQGNTIYF
TGTGCCAGCAGTTCGGGACAGGGAAACACCATATATTTT
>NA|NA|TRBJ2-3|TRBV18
CASSLQGPTSSTDTQYF
TGTGCCAGCTCTCTACAGGGACCGACCTCTAGCACAGATACGCAGTATTTT
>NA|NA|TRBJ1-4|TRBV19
CASSPILGGLFF
TGTGCCAGTAGTCCCATCCTAGGGGGACTGTTTTTT
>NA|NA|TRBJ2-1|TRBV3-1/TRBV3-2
CASSLQTTSRSYNEQFF
TGTGCCAGCAGCCTCCAAACCACTAGTAGGTCCTACAATGAGCAGTTCTTC
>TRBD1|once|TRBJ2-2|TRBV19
CASSIRQGVNTGELFF
TGTGCCAGTAGTATACGACAGGGTGTCAACACCGGGGAGCTGTTTTTT
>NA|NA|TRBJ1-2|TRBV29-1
CSVGRQNENYGYTF
TGCAGCGTTGGGAGACAGAACGAAAACTATGGCTACACCTTC
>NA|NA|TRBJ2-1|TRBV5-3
CARSLLNRDPEQFF
TGTGCCAGAAGCCTACTTAACCGGGATCCGGAGCAGTTCTTC
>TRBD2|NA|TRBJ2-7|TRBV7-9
CASSLVGTSGEQYF
TGTGCCAGCAGCTTAGTCGGGACTAGCGGCGAGCAGTACTTC
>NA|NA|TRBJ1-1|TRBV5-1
CASSGQGGNTEAFF
TGCGCCAGCAGCGGCCAGGGCGGGAACACTGAAGCTTTCTTT
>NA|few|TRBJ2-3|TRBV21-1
CASTKTPPGEQYF
TGTGCCAGCACGAAGACTCCCCCCGGGGAGCAGTATTTT
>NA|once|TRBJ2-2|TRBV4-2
CASSPLATMNTGELFF
TGTGCCAGCAGCCCCCTCGCTACCATGAACACCGGGGAGCTGTTTTTT
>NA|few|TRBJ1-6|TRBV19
CASTLRAYNSPLHF
TGTGCCAGTACCCTCCGGGCCTATAATTCACCCCTCCACTTT